This note documents a single TCR beta chain sequence. Its antigen is unknown. Having ophthalmopathy, the donors showed moderate-to-severe activity, CAS ≥3 and NOSPECS ≥4, with disease lasting under 3 months. Orbital computed tomography and thyroid ultrasound, along with TRAb, serum thyroxine and clinical symptoms, underpinned diagnosis. This specimen belongs to a study of Graves' ophthalmopathy and Graves' hyperthyroidism. As for the study in general: Untreated patients at initial diagnosis provided peripheral blood. General study results and limits: Blood repertoires reportedly contained most expanded thyroid clonotypes above 0.001 frequency.

RNA transcripts yielded amplified TCR beta CDR3 regions. RT-PCR was first run with HTBI primers, then multiplex PCR in a second round. TCRdb reanalysed the multiplex PCR reads using MiXCR and keeps one entry per CDR3 protein. The sample comprises fewer than 600,000 distinct CDR3 sequences, around an eighth of which are singletons, and about 9.4% rests with the top ten. With 4 bases removed from V and 1 base from J, the gap between germline ends came to 11 bases. CDR3 length: 14 residues. The receptor's source is a woman in her twenties or thirties with Graves' ophthalmopathy. The J gene is TRBJ2-7, the V gene TRBV12-3 or TRBV12-4, with D possibly being TRBD2 (5 bases). What was sequenced was blood. The CDR3 sequence: CASSYYSGSYEQYF. DNA of the CDR3: TGTGCCAGCAGTTATTACTCGGGGTCCTACGAGCAGTACTTC.